This entry concerns a single TCR beta chain. The antigen is not known. Both 60 Vbeta primers and 13 Jbeta primers went into the PCR. Sequencing used immunoSEQ multiplex PCR; TCRdb keeps in-frame clones, though not all of them. The listing records over 150,000 clones. This entry belongs to a study of cytomegalovirus exposure and HLA in healthy donors. Findings and caveats of the study: The listing of fewer than 200 TCR beta chains classed them as cytomegalovirus-associated. Later on, analysis showed that most CMV-associated TCR beta chains appeared to be HLA-restricted. In a later analysis, at a false discovery rate of 0.05, 16,951 TCR beta sequences matched HLA alleles.

The TCR comes from a boy aged 10-17 years in good health and CMV-seronegative. Input material: PBMCs.

Here the CDR3 reads CASTDGVLYGYTF. The CDR3 nucleotides are TGTGCCAGTACGGACGGGGTTCTCTATGGCTACACCTTC. The V gene is TRBV19, the J gene TRBJ1-2; D is undetermined. Trimming pared 7 bases from V and 4 bases from J, leaving 13 bases between. In germline, CDR1 is LNHDA, CDR2 SQIVND (reference sequence). The CDR3 has 13 residues.